These T cell receptor beta chains were read from a single sample in a study of Ad26.COV2.S vaccination and SARS-CoV-2 variants. TCRdb keeps only in-frame clones here, not all; method: immunoSEQ multiplex PCR. Of 300,000 to 450,000 clones listed, 90% to 95% are singletons. Source: peripheral blood, taken after recovery from COVID-19. These receptors originate from a human donor who had recovered from COVID-19. The CDR3 runs from the conserved cysteine through the conserved F or W. Each record gives: D gene, clone size, V gene, J gene, CDR3 protein, CDR3 DNA. The D gene is left open where the match is weak. Size values are once, few and many counts, or a class for expanded clones, and some rows have none.

TRBD1,NA,TRBV27,TRBJ2-7,CASSLSNNRGYEQYF,TGTGCCAGCAGTTTATCGAATAACAGGGGATACGAGCAGTACTTC
NA,NA,TRBV10-2,TRBJ1-1,CASSEQGSTEAFF,TGCGCCAGCAGTGAGCAGGGGAGCACTGAAGCTTTCTTT
NA,NA,TRBV9,TRBJ1-2,CASSVDWVGGYTF,TGTGCCAGCAGCGTAGACTGGGTCGGAGGCTACACCTTC
TRBD1,once,TRBV9,TRBJ1-4,CASSGPGTANEKLFF,TGTGCCAGCAGCGGACCCGGGACAGCTAATGAAAAACTGTTTTTT
TRBD2,NA,TRBV10-1,TRBJ2-3,CASRSTSGDGDTQYF,TGCGCCAGCAGATCGACTAGCGGGGATGGAGATACGCAGTATTTT
NA,NA,TRBV6-1,TRBJ2-4,CASSEQGGKNIQYF,TGTGCCAGCAGTGAACAGGGAGGCAAAAACATTCAGTACTTC
NA,NA,TRBV27,TRBJ1-1,CASSIAGFLDTEAFF,TGTGCCAGCAGTATCGCAGGGTTTTTAGACACTGAAGCTTTCTTT
NA,NA,TRBV10-3,TRBJ1-1,CAIARDLNTEAFF,TGTGCCATCGCCAGGGACCTGAACACTGAAGCTTTCTTT
TRBD1,once,TRBV20-1,TRBJ1-1,CSAADRSKAFF,TGCAGTGCCGCGGACAGGTCCAAAGCTTTCTTT
NA,NA,TRBV27,TRBJ1-2,CASSLTGTDGYTF,TGTGCCAGCAGTTTGACAGGAACGGATGGCTACACCTTC
NA,NA,TRBV2,TRBJ2-7,CASQRDSPYEQYF,TGTGCCAGCCAACGGGACTCCCCCTACGAGCAGTACTTC
NA,once,TRBV5-1,TRBJ1-1,CASYTNPENTEAFF,TGCGCCAGCTATACAAATCCCGAGAACACTGAAGCTTTCTTT
NA,few,TRBV7-9,TRBJ2-7,CASSLGLGESIYEQYF,TGTGCCAGCAGCTTAGGCTTAGGGGAATCTATCTACGAGCAGTACTTC
NA,NA,TRBV27,TRBJ1-6,CASSPINSPLHF,TGTGCCAGCAGTCCTATTAATTCACCCCTCCACTTT
NA,NA,TRBV5-1,TRBJ1-1,CASSSDSMNTEAFF,TGCGCCAGCAGCTCGGACAGCATGAACACTGAAGCTTTCTTT
TRBD1,NA,TRBV11-2,TRBJ1-1,CASSRRDRVNTEAFF,TGTGCCAGCAGCCGCCGGGACAGGGTCAACACTGAAGCTTTCTTT
NA,NA,TRBV18,TRBJ1-1,CASSQGNTEAFF,TGTGCCAGCTCACAGGGCAACACTGAAGCTTTCTTT
NA,NA,TRBV19,TRBJ1-1,CASSIDNYEGTEAFF,TGTGCCAGTAGTATAGATAATTATGAGGGCACTGAAGCTTTCTTT
TRBD2,once,TRBV4-1,TRBJ2-1,CASSQVAAGVSYNEQFF,TGCGCCAGCAGCCAAGTGGCAGCGGGGGTCTCCTACAATGAGCAGTTCTTC
NA,NA,TRBV9,TRBJ2-3,CASSVGPSTDTQYF,TGTGCCAGCAGCGTAGGTCCGAGCACAGATACGCAGTATTTT
NA,NA,TRBV7-8,TRBJ2-7,CASSLLYEQYF,TGTGCCAGCAGCTTATTATACGAGCAGTACTTC
NA,NA,TRBV29-1,TRBJ1-2,CSVEVGDKNGYTF,TGCAGCGTTGAAGTCGGGGATAAGAATGGCTACACCTTC
NA,NA,TRBV27,TRBJ1-6,CASSPNDDISYNSPLHF,TGTGCCAGCAGTCCAAATGACGACATCAGCTATAATTCACCCCTCCACTTT
NA,NA,TRBV19,TRBJ1-1,CASSIGKGSTEAFF,TGTGCCAGTAGTATTGGAAAGGGAAGTACTGAAGCTTTCTTT
NA,NA,TRBV5-6,TRBJ2-3,CASSRLGLWQYF,TGTGCCAGCAGTCGGTTGGGGCTTTGGCAGTATTTT
TRBD1,NA,TRBV27,TRBJ1-1,CASSFDRGRRNTEAFF,TGTGCCAGCAGTTTCGACAGGGGGAGAAGGAACACTGAAGCTTTCTTT
NA,NA,TRBV12-3/TRBV12-4,TRBJ2-7,CASSFASEQYF,TGTGCCAGCAGTTTTGCTTCCGAGCAGTACTTC
TRBD2,NA,TRBV5-6,TRBJ2-2,CASSLRTSWGTGELFF,TGTGCCAGCAGCCTCCGGACTAGTTGGGGCACCGGGGAGCTGTTTTTT
NA,NA,TRBV7-8,TRBJ1-1,CASSLLGFTEAFF,TGTGCCAGCAGCTTATTAGGATTCACTGAAGCTTTCTTT
TRBD1,NA,TRBV25-1,TRBJ2-5,CASSDGQGKGETQYF,TGTGCCAGCAGTGACGGACAGGGGAAAGGGGAGACCCAGTACTTC
TRBD1,NA,TRBV19,TRBJ1-2,CASRANPGQGIYGYTF,TGTGCCAGTAGAGCTAACCCGGGACAGGGGATCTATGGCTACACCTTC
TRBD1,NA,TRBV5-4,TRBJ1-1,CASSPLWTGGSNTEAFF,TGTGCCAGCAGCCCCCTGTGGACAGGGGGCTCGAACACTGAAGCTTTCTTT
NA,NA,TRBV19,TRBJ2-3,CASSIGLATDTQYF,TGTGCCAGTAGTATAGGGTTAGCAACAGATACGCAGTATTTT
NA,NA,TRBV6-5,TRBJ1-1,CASSPMGSNTEAFF,TGTGCCAGCAGCCCCATGGGATCGAACACTGAAGCTTTCTTT
NA,once,TRBV20-1,TRBJ1-5,CSASLRGGHQPQHF,TGCAGTGCTAGTCTTCGCGGGGGGCATCAGCCCCAGCATTTT
NA,NA,TRBV5-4,TRBJ1-2,CASSLGTGGYTF,TGTGCCAGCAGCTTGGGGACGGGTGGCTACACCTTC
NA,NA,TRBV2,TRBJ2-5,CASTQTGAETQYF,TGTGCCAGCACCCAAACGGGGGCAGAGACCCAGTACTTC
NA,NA,TRBV4-1,TRBJ2-5,CASSQYIAPTETQYF,TGCGCCAGCAGCCAATATATAGCACCGACGGAGACCCAGTACTTC
TRBD2,NA,TRBV6-5,TRBJ2-1,CASSYSGTSLLHEQFF,TGTGCCAGCAGTTACTCGGGGACTAGTCTCTTGCATGAGCAGTTCTTC
TRBD1,NA,TRBV2,TRBJ1-1,CASVQGRGTEAFF,TGTGCCAGCGTACAGGGGAGAGGAACTGAAGCTTTCTTT
TRBD2,NA,TRBV10-3,TRBJ2-5,CAIMNSGGETQYF,TGTGCCATCATGAACAGCGGGGGCGAGACCCAGTACTTC
NA,NA,TRBV29-1,TRBJ2-2,CSVGNTGELFF,TGCAGCGTCGGAAACACCGGGGAGCTGTTTTTT